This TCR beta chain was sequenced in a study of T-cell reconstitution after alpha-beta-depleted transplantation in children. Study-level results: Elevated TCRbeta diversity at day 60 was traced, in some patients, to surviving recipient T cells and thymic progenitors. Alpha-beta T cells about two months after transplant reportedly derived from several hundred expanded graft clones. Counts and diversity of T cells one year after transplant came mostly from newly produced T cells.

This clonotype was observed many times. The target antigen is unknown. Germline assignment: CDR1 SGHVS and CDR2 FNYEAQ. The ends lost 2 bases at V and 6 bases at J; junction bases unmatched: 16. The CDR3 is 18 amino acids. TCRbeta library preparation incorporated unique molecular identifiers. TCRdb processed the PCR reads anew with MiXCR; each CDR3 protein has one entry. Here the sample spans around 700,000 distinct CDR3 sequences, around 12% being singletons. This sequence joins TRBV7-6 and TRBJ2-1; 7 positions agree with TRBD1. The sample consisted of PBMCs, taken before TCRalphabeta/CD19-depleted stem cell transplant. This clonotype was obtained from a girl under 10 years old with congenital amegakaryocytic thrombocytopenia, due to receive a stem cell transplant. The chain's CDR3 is CASSLTSVMVTGTNEQFF. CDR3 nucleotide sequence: TGTGCCAGCAGCTTAACTTCCGTGATGGTGACAGGGACCAATGAGCAGTTCTTC.